The 17 T cell receptor beta chains in this list originate from one sample, sequenced in a study of cytomegalovirus exposure and HLA in healthy donors. The protocol was immunoSEQ multiplex PCR, while the TCRdb copy is restricted to in-frame clones and leaves out a portion. The sample has 250,000 to 300,000 clones, around 86% seen once. Material: PBMCs. The receptor source for this set is a woman under 30 in good health and CMV-seronegative.

In DNA form, the CDR3 reads TGTGCTTGGGGGCAGAACTATGGCTACACCTTC. This encodes CAWGQNYGYTF. The chain recombines TRBV7-2 with TRBJ1-2, with D possibly matching TRBD1 (6 bases). The CDR3 contains 11 residues. Germline V gives CDR1 SGHTA, CDR2 FQGNSA.

The rearrangement uses TRBV27 and TRBJ2-1; 7 bases align to TRBD2. With 8 bases clipped from V and 6 bases from J, the junction kept 10 bases outside the gene matches. This CDR3 is built from 14 residues. The germline V gene has CDR1 MNHEY and CDR2 SMNVEV (reference sequence). The CDR3 nucleotides are TGTGCCAGCGGGACTATAATATCGTCCAATGAGCAGTTCTTC. Its protein is CASGTIISSNEQFF.

DNA for the CDR3: TGTGCCAGCAGCGTAGATGCAGATGTCGAAGCTTTCTTT. This encodes CASSVDADVEAFF. The rearrangement uses TRBV9 and TRBJ1-1; D gene unclear. The germline CDR1 and CDR2 sequences are SGDLS and YYNGEE. The CDR3 has 13 amino acids. V was shortened by 0 bases and J by 8 bases, with 11 bases between the two germline ends.

V gene TRBV4-3 combines with J gene TRBJ2-1; TRBD2 aligns across 8 bases. The CDR3 covers 19 residues. Germline lookup yields CDR1 LGHNA and CDR2 YSLEER. V dropped 2 bases and J dropped 2; count of bases not matched to a gene: 14. CDR3 protein: CASSQYWRGEQSPYNEQFF. CDR3 in DNA: TGCGCCAGCAGCCAATATTGGCGGGGGGAACAAAGCCCCTACAATGAGCAGTTCTTC.

Comments on this clone: Other nucleotide sequences in the sample specify the same CDR3. The V and J genes are TRBV5-1 and TRBJ1-3; 8 bases align to TRBD1. Losses at the gene ends were 0 bases for V and 2 bases for J; bases not matched to a gene: 1. The CDR3 has 15 residues. From germline, CDR1 is SGHRS and CDR2 YFSETQ. CDR3 sequence: CASSLDRGTGNTIYF. DNA for the CDR3: TGCGCCAGCAGCTTGGACAGGGGGACTGGAAACACCATATATTTT.

The gene calls are TRBV5-1 and TRBJ1-1; 10 nucleotides align to TRBD1. V gave up 2 bases and J gave up 3 bases; unmatched junction bases: 10. This CDR3 has 17 amino acids. The germline V gene has CDR1 SGHRS and CDR2 YFSETQ. CDR3 sequence (DNA): TGCGCCAGCAGCTTCGTTGGGACAGGGGATTGGGACACTGAAGCTTTCTTT. Translating gives CASSFVGTGDWDTEAFF. Looking up the rest from reference TRBV5-1 and TRBJ1-1 gives the full variable domain: KAGVTQTPRYLIKTRGQQVTLSCSPISGHRSVSWYQQTPGQGLQFLFEYFSETQRNKGNFPGRFSGRQFSNSRSEMNVSTLELGDSALYLCASSFVGTGDWDTEAFFGQGTRLTVV.

The genes are TRBV6-5 and TRBJ1-3; no definite D call. V dropped 5 bases and J dropped 0 bases, with 11 bases sitting between them. Germline-derived CDR1 and CDR2 are MNHEY and SVGAGI. This CDR3 region has 15 residues. CDR3 nucleotide sequence: TGTGCCAGCAGTCCTATATCCTTCTCTGGAAACACCATATATTTT. Protein product: CASSPISFSGNTIYF.

The chain employs TRBV11-2 and TRBJ2-3, with a tentative D call TRBD2 (6 bases). The CDR3 contains 14 residues. Germline CDR1 SGHAT, CDR2 FQNNGV. The germline V and J ends were trimmed by 4 bases and 2 bases, with 10 bases remaining between them. DNA for the CDR3: TGTGCCAGCAGCTCGGGAGCTTTCACAGATACGCAGTATTTT. This sequence encodes CASSSGAFTDTQYF.

This clone was found once. The rearrangement uses TRBV2 and TRBJ1-1; TRBD1 is a possible D gene (6 bases). Germline CDR1 reads SNHLY; CDR2 reads FYNNEI. The CDR3 covers 15 residues. V lost 6 bases and J 1 base, leaving 15 bases between the germline ends. The CDR3 bases are TGTGCCAGCAGCGGACCCCTAGGGGGGAACACTGAAGCTTTCTTT. Translating gives CASSGPLGGNTEAFF.

The V gene is TRBV27, the J gene TRBJ1-2; TRBD1 might be the D (5 bases). V was cut by 8 bases and J by 7 bases, with 17 bases left in between. This CDR3 comprises 13 residues. Germline CDR1 reads MNHEY; CDR2 reads SMNVEV (reference sequence). This CDR3 reads CASGRGEFSGYTF. The DNA of the CDR3 is TGTGCCAGCGGGCGGGGGGAGTTTAGTGGCTACACCTTC.

The chain joins TRBV5-1 to TRBJ2-1; TRBD2 matches 12 bases. From germline, CDR1 is SGHRS and CDR2 YFSETQ. V lost 2 bases to trimming and J lost 4 bases; unmatched junction nucleotides: 7. The CDR3 length is 17 residues. CDR3 in amino acids: CASSLRLAGVLYNEQFF. CDR3 DNA: TGCGCCAGCAGCTTAAGACTAGCGGGAGTTTTATACAATGAGCAGTTCTTC. Looking up the rest from reference TRBV5-1 and TRBJ2-1 gives the full variable domain: KAGVTQTPRYLIKTRGQQVTLSCSPISGHRSVSWYQQTPGQGLQFLFEYFSETQRNKGNFPGRFSGRQFSNSRSEMNVSTLELGDSALYLCASSLRLAGVLYNEQFFGPGTRLTVL.

This clone has a handful of counts. J is TRBJ1-1 and V is TRBV5-5; D remains unclear. The V gene lost 2 bases and the J gene lost 0 bases, with 5 bases spanning the gap. The CDR3 loop spans 13 amino acids. Germline V CDR1 and CDR2: SGHKS, YYEKEE (reference sequence). The DNA for the CDR3 is TGTGCCAGCAGCTTACAGCTGAACACTGAAGCTTTCTTT. It encodes CASSLQLNTEAFF.

This clone was counted between two and nine times. This chain joins TRBV5-1 and TRBJ2-7; 8 bases agree with TRBD2. Trimming removed 7 bases from V and 5 bases from J; junction bases left unmatched: 5. Per germline, CDR1 SGHRS and CDR2 YFSETQ. CDR3 length: 12 residues. The CDR3: CASGLAAHEQYF. The CDR3 DNA follows: TGCGCCAGCGGACTAGCAGCCCACGAGCAGTACTTC.

V and J are TRBV9 and TRBJ1-6, with D maybe TRBD1 (5 bases). The CDR3 is 15 amino acids. V lost 0 bases and J 8 bases, leaving 12 bases between the germline ends. Germline values: CDR1 SGDLS, CDR2 YYNGEE. The CDR3 loop is CASSVGGTGDSPLHF. Written as DNA, the CDR3 is TGTGCCAGCAGCGTAGGTGGGACGGGAGATTCACCCCTCCACTTT.

This clone showed up many times. The chain has TRBV12-5 and TRBJ2-7; D not resolved. Germline V lookup: CDR1 LGHNT, CDR2 FRNRAP. This CDR3 is built from 17 residues. V shed 1 base and J shed 0 bases, with 16 bases lying between them. In DNA form, the CDR3 reads TGTGCTAGTGGTTTGGCCCTTGAAGCCTCAAGCTCCTACGAGCAGTACTTC. This gives the protein CASGLALEASSSYEQYF.

V and J are TRBV7-9 and TRBJ2-7; 12 bases line up with TRBD1. The junction had 4 bases not matched to a gene; V was cut back by 7 bases and J by 0 bases. The length of the CDR3 is 15 residues. Germline V gene data show CDR1 as SEHNR and CDR2 as FQNEAQ (reference sequence). CDR3 in amino acids: CASTLGQGASYEQYF. The CDR3 coding sequence is TGTGCCAGCACCCTGGGACAGGGGGCCTCCTACGAGCAGTACTTC.

This sequence joins TRBV7-9 and TRBJ2-7, with 7 bases lining up with TRBD2. The CDR3 runs 12 residues. The trim removed 10 bases at V and 4 bases at J, leaving 7 bases unmatched. Germline CDR1 and CDR2: SEHNR and FQNEAQ (reference sequence). The CDR3 loop reads CAIGGLPYEQYF. As DNA, the CDR3 is TGTGCCATCGGGGGACTACCGTACGAGCAGTACTTC.